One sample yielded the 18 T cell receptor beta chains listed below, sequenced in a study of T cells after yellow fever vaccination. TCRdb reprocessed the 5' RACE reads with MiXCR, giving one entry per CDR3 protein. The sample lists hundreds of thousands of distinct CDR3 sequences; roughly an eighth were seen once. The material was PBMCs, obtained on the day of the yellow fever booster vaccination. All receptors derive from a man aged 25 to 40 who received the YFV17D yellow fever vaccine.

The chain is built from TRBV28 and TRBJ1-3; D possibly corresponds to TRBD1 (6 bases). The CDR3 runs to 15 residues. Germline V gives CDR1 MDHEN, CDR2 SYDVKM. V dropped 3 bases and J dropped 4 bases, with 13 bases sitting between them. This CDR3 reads CASSFSGVQGNTIYF. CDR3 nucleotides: TGTGCCAGCAGTTTCTCAGGGGTGCAAGGAAACACCATATATTTT.

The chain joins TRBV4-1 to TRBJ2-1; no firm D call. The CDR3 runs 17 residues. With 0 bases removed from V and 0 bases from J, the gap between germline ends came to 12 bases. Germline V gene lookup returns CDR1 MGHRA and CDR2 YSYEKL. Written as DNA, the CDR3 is TGCGCCAGCAGCCAAGATCTCTGGCGGAACTCCTACAATGAGCAGTTCTTC. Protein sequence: CASSQDLWRNSYNEQFF.

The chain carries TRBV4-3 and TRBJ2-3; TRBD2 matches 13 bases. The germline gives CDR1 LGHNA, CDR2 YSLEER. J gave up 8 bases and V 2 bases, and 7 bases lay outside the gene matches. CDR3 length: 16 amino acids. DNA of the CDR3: TGCGCCAGCAGCCAAACCGGGACTAGCGGGACCTTTACGCAGTATTTT. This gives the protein CASSQTGTSGTFTQYF.

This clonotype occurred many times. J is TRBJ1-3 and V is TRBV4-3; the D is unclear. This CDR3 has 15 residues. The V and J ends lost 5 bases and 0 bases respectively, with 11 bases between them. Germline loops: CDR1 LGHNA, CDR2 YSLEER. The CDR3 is CASSSTGDSGNTIYF. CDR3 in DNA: TGCGCCAGCAGCTCGACGGGAGACTCTGGAAACACCATATATTTT.

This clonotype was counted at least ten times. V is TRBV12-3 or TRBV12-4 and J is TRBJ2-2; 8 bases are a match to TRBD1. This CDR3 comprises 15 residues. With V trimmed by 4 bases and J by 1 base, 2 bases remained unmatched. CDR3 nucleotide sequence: TGTGCCAGCAGTTCCGGACAGGGGAACACCGGGGAGCTGTTTTTT. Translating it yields CASSSGQGNTGELFF.

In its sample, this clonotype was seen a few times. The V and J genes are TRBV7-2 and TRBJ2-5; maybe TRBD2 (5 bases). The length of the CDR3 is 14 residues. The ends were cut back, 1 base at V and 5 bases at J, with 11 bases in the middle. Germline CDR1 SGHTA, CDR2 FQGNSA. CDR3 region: CASSLVGSRETQYF. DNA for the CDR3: TGTGCCAGCAGCTTAGTAGGGAGTCGGGAGACCCAGTACTTC.

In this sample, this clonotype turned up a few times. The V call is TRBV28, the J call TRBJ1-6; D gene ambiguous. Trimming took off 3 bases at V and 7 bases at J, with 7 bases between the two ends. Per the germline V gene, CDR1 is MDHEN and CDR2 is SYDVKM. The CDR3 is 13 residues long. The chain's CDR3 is CASSFPRNSPLHF. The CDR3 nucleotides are TGTGCCAGCAGTTTCCCACGAAATTCACCCCTCCACTTT.

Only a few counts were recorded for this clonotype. CDR3 sequence reads: CASSEPKGSATNEKLFF. CDR3 DNA: TGCGCCAGCAGTGAGCCGAAGGGGTCCGCAACTAATGAAAAACTGTTTTTT. This rearrangement joins TRBV10-2 to TRBJ1-4; D is perhaps TRBD1 (5 bases). Trimming left V 2 bases short and J 0 bases short, with 13 bases between. Germline V CDR1 and CDR2: WSHSY, SAAADI. The CDR3 extends over 17 amino acids.

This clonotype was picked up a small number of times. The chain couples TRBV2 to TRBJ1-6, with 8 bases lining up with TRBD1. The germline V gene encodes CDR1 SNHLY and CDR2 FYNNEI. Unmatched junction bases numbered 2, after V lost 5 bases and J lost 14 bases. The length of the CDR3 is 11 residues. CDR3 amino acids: CASSLGQALHF. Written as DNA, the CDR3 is TGTGCCAGCAGTCTGGGACAGGCCCTCCACTTT.

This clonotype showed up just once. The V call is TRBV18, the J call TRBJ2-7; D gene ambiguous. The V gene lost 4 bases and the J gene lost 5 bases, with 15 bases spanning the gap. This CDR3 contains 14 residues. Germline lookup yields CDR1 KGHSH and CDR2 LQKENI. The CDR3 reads CASSHGTGQNEQYF. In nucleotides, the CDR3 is TGTGCCAGCTCACACGGCACCGGGCAGAACGAGCAGTACTTC.

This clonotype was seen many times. In nucleotides, the CDR3 is TGTGCCAGCGGGGGGACAGGGTCCACCGGGGAGCTGTTTTTT. Amino acid sequence: CASGGTGSTGELFF. This chain links TRBV7-3 with TRBJ2-2; 9 positions agree with TRBD1. The V gene's germline CDR1 is SGHTA and CDR2 FQGTGA. The J segment lost 4 bases and the V segment lost 8 bases, leaving 5 bases of the junction unmatched. The CDR3 is made up of 14 amino acids.

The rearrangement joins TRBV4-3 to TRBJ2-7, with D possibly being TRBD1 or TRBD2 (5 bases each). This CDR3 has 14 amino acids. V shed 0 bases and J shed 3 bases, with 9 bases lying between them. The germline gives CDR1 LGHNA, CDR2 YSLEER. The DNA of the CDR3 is TGCGCCAGCAGCCAAGAAGGGGACCTCTACGAGCAGTACTTC. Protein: CASSQEGDLYEQYF.

CDR3 sequence (DNA): TGCAGCGTCGCGACGGCGGGAGGGCCGGGGAATGAGCAGTTCTTC. It specifies CSVATAGGPGNEQFF. The chain carries TRBV29-1 and TRBJ2-1; TRBD2 matches 9 bases. V dropped 6 bases and J dropped 7; count of bases not matched to a gene: 13. This CDR3 region has 15 residues. Germline V lookup: CDR1 SQVTM, CDR2 ANQGSEA.

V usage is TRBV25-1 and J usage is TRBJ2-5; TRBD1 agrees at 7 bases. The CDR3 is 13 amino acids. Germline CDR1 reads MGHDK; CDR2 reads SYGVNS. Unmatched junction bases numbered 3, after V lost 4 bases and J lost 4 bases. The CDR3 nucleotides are TGTGCCAGCAGTGTTCGGGACAGAGAGACCCAGTACTTC. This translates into CASSVRDRETQYF.

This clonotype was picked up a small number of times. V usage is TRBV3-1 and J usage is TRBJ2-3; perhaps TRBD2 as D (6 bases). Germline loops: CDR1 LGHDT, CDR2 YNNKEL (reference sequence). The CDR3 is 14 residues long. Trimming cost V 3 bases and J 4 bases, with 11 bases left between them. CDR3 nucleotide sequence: TGTGCCAGCAGCCAGTCCGGAGGGGCAGATACGCAGTATTTT. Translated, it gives CASSQSGGADTQYF.

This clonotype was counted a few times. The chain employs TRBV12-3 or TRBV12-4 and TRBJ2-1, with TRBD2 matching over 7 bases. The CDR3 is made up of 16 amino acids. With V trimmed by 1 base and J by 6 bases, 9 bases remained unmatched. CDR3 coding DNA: TGTGCCAGCAGTTTAGGGGGGAGGGGAGGGTTCAATGAGCAGTTCTTC. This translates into CASSLGGRGGFNEQFF.

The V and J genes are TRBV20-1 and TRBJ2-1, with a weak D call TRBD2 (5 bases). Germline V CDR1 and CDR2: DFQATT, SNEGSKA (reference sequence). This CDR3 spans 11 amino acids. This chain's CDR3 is CMMGGYNEQFF. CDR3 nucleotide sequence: TGCATGATGGGCGGGTACAATGAGCAGTTCTTC.

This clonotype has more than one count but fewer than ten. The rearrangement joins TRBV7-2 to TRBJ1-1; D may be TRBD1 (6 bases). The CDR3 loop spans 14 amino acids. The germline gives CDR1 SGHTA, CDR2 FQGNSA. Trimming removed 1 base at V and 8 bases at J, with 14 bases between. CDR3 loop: CASSLVTGQNEAFF. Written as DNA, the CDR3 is TGTGCCAGCAGCTTAGTTACCGGACAGAACGAAGCTTTCTTT.